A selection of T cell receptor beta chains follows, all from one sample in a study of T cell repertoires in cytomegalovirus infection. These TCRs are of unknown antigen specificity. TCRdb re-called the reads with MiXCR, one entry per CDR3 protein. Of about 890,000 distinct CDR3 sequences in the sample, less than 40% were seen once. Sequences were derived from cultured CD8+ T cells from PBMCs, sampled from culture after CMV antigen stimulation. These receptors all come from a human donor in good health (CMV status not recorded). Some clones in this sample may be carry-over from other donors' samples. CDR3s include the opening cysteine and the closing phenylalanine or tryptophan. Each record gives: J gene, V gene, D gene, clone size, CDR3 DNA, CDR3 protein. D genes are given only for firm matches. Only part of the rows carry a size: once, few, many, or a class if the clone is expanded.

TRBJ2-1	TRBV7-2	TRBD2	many	TGTGCCAGCAGCTTAGGTATCGTCGCGGGGGATGCCTACAATGAGCAGTTCTTC	CASSLGIVAGDAYNEQFF
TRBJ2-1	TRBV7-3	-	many	TGTGCCAGCAGCTTAACGTCCAATGAGCAGTTCTTC	CASSLTSNEQFF
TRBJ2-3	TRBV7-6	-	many	TGTGCCAGCAGCCTCGGGGAAAAGAGGACAGATACGCAGTATTTT	CASSLGEKRTDTQYF
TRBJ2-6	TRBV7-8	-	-	TGTGCCAGCCGGGGTCCGTCGGAGGGGAACTCTGGGGCCAACGTCCTGACTTTC	CASRGPSEGNSGANVLTF
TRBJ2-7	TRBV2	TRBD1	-	TGTGCCAGCAAGGGGGCAGACCGATACGAGCAGTACTTC	CASKGADRYEQYF
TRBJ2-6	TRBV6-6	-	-	TGTGCCAGCAGTTACTCGTCGGCGTCCTCTGGGGCCAACGTCCTGACTTTC	CASSYSSASSGANVLTF
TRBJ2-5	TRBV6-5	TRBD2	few	TGTGCCAGCAGTCCGCAACTAGCGGGGGGATCTGAGACCCAGTACTTC	CASSPQLAGGSETQYF
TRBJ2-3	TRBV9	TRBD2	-	TGTGCCAGCAGCGCTAGCGGGGGGGCACCGAGCACAGATACGCAGTATTTT	CASSASGGAPSTDTQYF
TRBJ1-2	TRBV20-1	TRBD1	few	TGCAGTGTTTTAGACAGGGAAAACTATGGCTACACCTTC	CSVLDRENYGYTF
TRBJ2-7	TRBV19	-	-	TGTGCCAGTAGTCCCGCGGCAGCCTACGAGCAGTACTTC	CASSPAAAYEQYF
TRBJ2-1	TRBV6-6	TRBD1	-	TGTGCCAGCAGTTACGTCCGTGACAGGGGTTACAATGAGCAGTTCTTC	CASSYVRDRGYNEQFF
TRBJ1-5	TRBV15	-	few	TGTGCCACCAGCAGAGAACAGACTAGCAATCAGCCCCAGCATTTT	CATSREQTSNQPQHF
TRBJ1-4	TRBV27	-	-	TGTGCCAGCAGTCCCGGAGGGCCTAAACTGTTTTTT	CASSPGGPKLFF
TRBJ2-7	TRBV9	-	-	TGTGCCAGCAGCGTAGGGTCTCAGATCCCTTACGAGCAGTACTTC	CASSVGSQIPYEQYF
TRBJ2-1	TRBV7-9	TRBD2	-	TGTGCCAGCAGCTCGACTAGCGGGGGGGAGAATGAGCAGTTCTTC	CASSSTSGGENEQFF
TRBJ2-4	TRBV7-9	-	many	TGTGCCAGCAGCTTAGCGGCAGGGCCTAAGAGGAAGATTCAGTACTTC	CASSLAAGPKRKIQYF
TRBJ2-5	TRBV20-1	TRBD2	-	TGCAGTGCGCGACTAGCGGGGGGATGGGAGACCCAGTACTTC	CSARLAGGWETQYF
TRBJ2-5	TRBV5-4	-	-	TGTGCCAGCAGCGCGATCCAAGAGACCCAGTACTTC	CASSAIQETQYF
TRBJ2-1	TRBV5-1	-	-	TGCGCCAGCAGCTCATCACCCGATGAGCAGTTCTTC	CASSSSPDEQFF
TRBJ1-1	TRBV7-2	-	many	TGTGCCAGCAGCTTAGGTCCAGTAATGAACACTGAAGCTTTCTTT	CASSLGPVMNTEAFF
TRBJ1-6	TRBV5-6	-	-	TGTGCCAGCATCCTTCACACGGCCTCGACTGTCAACTTT	CASILHTASTVNF
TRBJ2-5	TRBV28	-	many	TGTGCCAGCAGTTTAGGGGTCAGCCAAGAGACCCAGTACTTC	CASSLGVSQETQYF
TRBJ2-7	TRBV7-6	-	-	TGTGCCAGCAGTCCAAAAGGGGATCCCTACGAGCAGTACTTC	CASSPKGDPYEQYF
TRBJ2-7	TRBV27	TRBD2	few	TGTGCCAGCTCCCACAGCCCTGGAGGGGAGGGGAAATACTTC	CASSHSPGGEGKYF
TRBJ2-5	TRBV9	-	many	TGTGCCAGCAGCGCTGCCCCGCCGGGGACCCAGTACTTC	CASSAAPPGTQYF
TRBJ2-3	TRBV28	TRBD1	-	TGTGCCAGCAGTTTTACAGGGGGCCTAACAGATACGCAGTATTTT	CASSFTGGLTDTQYF
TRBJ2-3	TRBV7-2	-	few	TGTGCCAGCACTAACTGGGCAGGGGCCACAGATACGCAGTATTTT	CASTNWAGATDTQYF
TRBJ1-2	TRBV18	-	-	TGTGCCAGCTCACCGCTTCGGACAGACCTCAGAAATGGCTACACCTTC	CASSPLRTDLRNGYTF
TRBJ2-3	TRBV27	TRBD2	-	TGTGCCAGCAGTTTGCGGCCTAGCGGGGGAGGCACAGATACGCAGTATTTT	CASSLRPSGGGTDTQYF
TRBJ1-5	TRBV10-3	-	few	TGTGCCATCAGTGAGTGGGGGCCGGGGAGCCAAGCCAATCAGCCCCAGCATTTT	CAISEWGPGSQANQPQHF
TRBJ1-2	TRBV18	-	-	TGTGCCAGCTCACCGAACCTTAGGAATCGTCCCTTGGGCTACACCTTC	CASSPNLRNRPLGYTF
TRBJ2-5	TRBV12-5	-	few	TGTGCTAGTGGTTTGGGGACAGTTCAAGAGACCCAGTACTTC	CASGLGTVQETQYF
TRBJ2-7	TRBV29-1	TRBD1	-	TGCAGCGTTACGGGACAGATGATCTACGAGCAGTACTTC	CSVTGQMIYEQYF
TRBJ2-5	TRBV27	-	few	TGTGCCAGCAGCTCCAGCATTTCCCTTGCCCAAGAGACCCAGTACTTC	CASSSSISLAQETQYF
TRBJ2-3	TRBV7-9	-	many	TGTGCCAGCAGCTTTCCGGACACAGATACGCAGTATTTT	CASSFPDTDTQYF
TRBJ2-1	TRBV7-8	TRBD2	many	TGTGCCAGCAGCCCGGGACTAGCGGAGAACAATGAGCAGTTCTTC	CASSPGLAENNEQFF
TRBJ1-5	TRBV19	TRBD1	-	TGTGCCAGTAGGGGGCCCTGGACAGGGGATCAGCCCCAGCATTTT	CASRGPWTGDQPQHF
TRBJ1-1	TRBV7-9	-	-	TGTGCCAGCAGCTTAGGAGGGGGTCGATACACTGAAGCTTTCTTT	CASSLGGGRYTEAFF
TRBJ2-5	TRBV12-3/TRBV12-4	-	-	TGTGCCAGCAGTCCTCAGGGGGGAGGAGAGACCCAGTACTTC	CASSPQGGGETQYF
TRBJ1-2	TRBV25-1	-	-	TGTGCCAGCAGTGAAGGTTATCAGCTCGAAGTCTATGGCTACACCTTC	CASSEGYQLEVYGYTF
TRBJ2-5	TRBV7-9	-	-	TGTGCCAGCAGCTTAGGACAGCAATATACCCAAGAGACCCAGTACTTC	CASSLGQQYTQETQYF
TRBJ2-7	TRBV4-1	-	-	TGCGCCAGCAGCCAAGAGGGAGACGGAAGCTCCTACGAGCAGTACTTC	CASSQEGDGSSYEQYF
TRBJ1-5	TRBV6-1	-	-	TGTGCCAGCAGTGAACGGGGGGGGTACCAGTCCCAGCATTTT	CASSERGGYQSQHF
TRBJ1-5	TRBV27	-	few	TGTGCCAGCAAGGGAGGGGCGGGTAATCAGCCCCAGCATTTT	CASKGGAGNQPQHF
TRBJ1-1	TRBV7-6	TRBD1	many	TGTGCCAGCAGCTCTAACCGGGACAGGCCTATGAACACTGAAGCTTTCTTT	CASSSNRDRPMNTEAFF